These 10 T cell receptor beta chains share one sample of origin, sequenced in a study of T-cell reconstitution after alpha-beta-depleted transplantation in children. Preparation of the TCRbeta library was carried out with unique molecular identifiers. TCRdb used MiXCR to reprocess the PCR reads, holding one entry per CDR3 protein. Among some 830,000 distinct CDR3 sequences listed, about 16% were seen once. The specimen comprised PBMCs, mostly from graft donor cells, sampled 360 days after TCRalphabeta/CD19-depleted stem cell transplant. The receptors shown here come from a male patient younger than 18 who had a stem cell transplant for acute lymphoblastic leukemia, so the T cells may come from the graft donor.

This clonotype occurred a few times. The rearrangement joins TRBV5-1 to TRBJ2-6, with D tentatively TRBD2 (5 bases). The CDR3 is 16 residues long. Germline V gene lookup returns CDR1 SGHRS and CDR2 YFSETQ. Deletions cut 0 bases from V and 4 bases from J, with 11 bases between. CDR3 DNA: TGCGCCAGCAGCTTGGTCGTGGGAGTCGGGGCCAACGTCCTGACTTTC. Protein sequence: CASSLVVGVGANVLTF. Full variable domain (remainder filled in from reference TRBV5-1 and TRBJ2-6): KAGVTQTPRYLIKTRGQQVTLSCSPISGHRSVSWYQQTPGQGLQFLFEYFSETQRNKGNFPGRFSGRQFSNSRSEMNVSTLELGDSALYLCASSLVVGVGANVLTFGAGSRLTVL.

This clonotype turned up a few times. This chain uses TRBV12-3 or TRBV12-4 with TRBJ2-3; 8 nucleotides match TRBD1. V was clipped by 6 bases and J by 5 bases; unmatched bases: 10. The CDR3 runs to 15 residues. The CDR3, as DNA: TGTGCCAGCAGGAAGACAGGGGACGGTCTAGATACGCAGTATTTT. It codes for CASRKTGDGLDTQYF.

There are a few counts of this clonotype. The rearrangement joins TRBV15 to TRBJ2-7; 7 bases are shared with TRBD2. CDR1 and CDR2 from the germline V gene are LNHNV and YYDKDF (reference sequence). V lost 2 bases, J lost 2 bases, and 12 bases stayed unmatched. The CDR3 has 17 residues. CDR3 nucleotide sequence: TGTGCCACCAGCAGAAGGGCAGCGAGGACTAGGGCCTACGAGCAGTACTTC. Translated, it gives CATSRRAARTRAYEQYF.

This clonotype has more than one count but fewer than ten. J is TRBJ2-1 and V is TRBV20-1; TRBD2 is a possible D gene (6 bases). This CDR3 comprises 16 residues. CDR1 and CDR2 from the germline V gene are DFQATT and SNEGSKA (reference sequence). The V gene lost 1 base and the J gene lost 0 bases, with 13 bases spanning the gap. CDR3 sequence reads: CSARGIRDSSYNEQFF. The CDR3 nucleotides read TGCAGTGCTAGAGGAATCAGGGACTCCTCCTACAATGAGCAGTTCTTC.

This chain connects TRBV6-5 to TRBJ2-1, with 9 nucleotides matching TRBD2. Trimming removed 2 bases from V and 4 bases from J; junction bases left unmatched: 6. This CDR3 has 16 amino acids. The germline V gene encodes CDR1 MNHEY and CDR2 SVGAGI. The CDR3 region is CASSYHSGRLYNEQFF. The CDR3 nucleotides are TGTGCCAGCAGTTACCACAGCGGGAGGCTATACAATGAGCAGTTCTTC.

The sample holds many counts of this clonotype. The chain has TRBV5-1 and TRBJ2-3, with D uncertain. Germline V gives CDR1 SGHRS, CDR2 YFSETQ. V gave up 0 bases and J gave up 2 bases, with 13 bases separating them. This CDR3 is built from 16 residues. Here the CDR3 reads CASSLASVTTTDTQYF. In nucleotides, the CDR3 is TGCGCCAGCAGCTTGGCCTCGGTAACGACCACAGATACGCAGTATTTT.

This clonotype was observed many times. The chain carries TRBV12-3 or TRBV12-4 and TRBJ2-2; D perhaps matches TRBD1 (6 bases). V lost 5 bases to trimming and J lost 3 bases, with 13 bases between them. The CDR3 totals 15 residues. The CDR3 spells CASSTGLRDTGELFF. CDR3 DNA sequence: TGTGCCAGCAGTACAGGGTTACGGGACACCGGGGAGCTGTTTTTT.

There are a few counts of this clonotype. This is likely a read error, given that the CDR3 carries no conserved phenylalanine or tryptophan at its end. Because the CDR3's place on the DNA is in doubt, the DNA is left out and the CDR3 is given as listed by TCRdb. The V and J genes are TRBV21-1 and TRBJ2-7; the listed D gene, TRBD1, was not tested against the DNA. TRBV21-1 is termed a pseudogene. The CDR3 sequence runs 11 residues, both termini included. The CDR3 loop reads CASSKFPTFRL.

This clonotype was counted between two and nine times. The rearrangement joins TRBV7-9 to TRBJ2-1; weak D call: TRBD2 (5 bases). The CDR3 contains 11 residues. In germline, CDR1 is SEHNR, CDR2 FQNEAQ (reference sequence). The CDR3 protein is CVHGRGNEQFF. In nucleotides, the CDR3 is TGTGTCCATGGCCGGGGCAATGAGCAGTTCTTC.

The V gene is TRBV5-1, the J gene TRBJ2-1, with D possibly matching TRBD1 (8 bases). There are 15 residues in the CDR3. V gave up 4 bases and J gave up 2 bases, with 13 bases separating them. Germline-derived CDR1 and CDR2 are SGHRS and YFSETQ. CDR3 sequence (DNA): TGCGCCAGCAGCGCAACAGGGGGGGCCTACAATGAGCAGTTCTTC. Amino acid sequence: CASSATGGAYNEQFF.